This T cell receptor (beta chain) was retrieved from a study of a mutant IDH1 vaccine in newly diagnosed glioma (dated by TCRdb to the early 2020s). For context, the study as a whole: Vaccination was initiated 4-6 weeks after radiotherapy alone, or concurrently with temozolomide cycles in the chemotherapy-containing groups. Of the roughly 30 treated patients, roughly 60% were male and around 38% were female, and a mean age of 40.4 years was recorded. Before enrollment, most patients had been given radiochemotherapy with temozolomide as standard therapy, while the rest had received either radiotherapy alone or temozolomide alone. Visit V12 was the week-35 safety follow-up and visit V13 was the week-47 end of study. Peripheral blood samples were drawn at six visits, namely V03 (baseline), V05, V07, V10, V12 and V13. Longitudinal TCRB deep sequencing was performed for some 25 treated patients wherever samples were available for exploratory analyses. Overall study outcomes, separate from this receptor: PBMC samples for TCRB deep sequencing were selected based on availability. No apparent relationship was observed between pseudoprogression and alterations in the top peripheral T cell clonotypes detected by TCRB sequencing. According to the authors, sample limitations meant that analyses of patient blood samples could not be reproduced. Immune responses induced by the vaccine were seen in over 80% of patients across multiple MHC alleles.

This clone was detected once. What this receptor recognizes is not known. Its ends do not fully match the called genes, so a read error is possible. The time point label, as the study defines it: week 47, end of study. A 20-mer mutant IDH1 peptide at 300 micrograms in Montanide made up each vaccine dose, which was injected subcutaneously together with topical imiquimod. Eight vaccinations were administered to patients in weeks 1, 3, 5, 7, 11, 15, 19 and 23, corresponding to visits V03 through V10. The donors had newly diagnosed IDH1-mutant astrocytomas of WHO grade 3 or 4 that showed loss of nuclear ATRX. The samples were drawn from NOA16, a multicentre, single-arm, open-label phase I trial in Germany that tested a mutant IDH1 peptide vaccine in humans for the first time. Genomic DNA for TCRB sequencing was extracted from EDTA blood using the DNeasy Blood and Tissue Kit. The CDR3, from cysteine to phenylalanine, totals 15 residues. Left in the record is the CDR3 DNA by itself, 45 bases read in frame from the first base. CDR1 and CDR2 (MGHRA, YSYEKL) derive from the germline V gene.

Receptor amplification or capture employed the immunoSEQ multiplex PCR assay. Rearranged TCR beta chain sequences were amplified with the hsTCRB Kit following the manufacturer's protocol. Sequencing of TCRB libraries was carried out on an Illumina MiSeq. The original pipeline was this. The proprietary platform of the kit vendor was used for demultiplexing, trimming and gene mapping. TCRdb provides this immuneACCESS table in a form limited to in-frame rearrangements. Some clones are lacking; in checked studies, under half of them reflect an unresolved V gene, and why the rest are absent is not known. V, J and clone size derive from that table, while D and trimming were established from the DNA sequence. Within this sample are about 94,000 clones, with roughly 86% of them counted one time only. In total, the top ten clones hold roughly 0.78% of the sample.

The material was PBMCs, obtained from a glioma patient whose treatment included an IDH1 peptide vaccine. The receptor's source is a woman between 50 and 59 years old with glioma. The sequence is built from TRBV4-1 and TRBJ1-5; TRBD1 is possibly the D segment (5 matching bases). The CDR3 region: CASSQGSTGDQPQHF. The nucleotide sequence reads as follows: TGCGCCAGCAGTCAAGGTTCGACGGGGGATCAGCCCCAGCATTTT.